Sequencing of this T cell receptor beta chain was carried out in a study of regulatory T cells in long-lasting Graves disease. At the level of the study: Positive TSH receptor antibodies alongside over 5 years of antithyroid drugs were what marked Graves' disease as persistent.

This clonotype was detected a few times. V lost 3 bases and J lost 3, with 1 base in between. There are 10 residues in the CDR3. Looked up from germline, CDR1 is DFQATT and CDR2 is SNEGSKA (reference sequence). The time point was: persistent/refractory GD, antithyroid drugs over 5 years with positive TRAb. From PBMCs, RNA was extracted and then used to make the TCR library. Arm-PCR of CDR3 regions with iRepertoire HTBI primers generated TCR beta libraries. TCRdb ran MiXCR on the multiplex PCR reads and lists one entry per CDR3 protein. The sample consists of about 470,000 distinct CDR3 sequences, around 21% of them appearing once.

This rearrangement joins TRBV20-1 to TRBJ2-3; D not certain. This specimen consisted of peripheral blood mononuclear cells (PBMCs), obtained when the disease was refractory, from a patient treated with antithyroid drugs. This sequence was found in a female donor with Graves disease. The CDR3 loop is CSARTDTQYF. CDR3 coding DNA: TGCAGTGCTAGGACAGATACGCAGTATTTT.